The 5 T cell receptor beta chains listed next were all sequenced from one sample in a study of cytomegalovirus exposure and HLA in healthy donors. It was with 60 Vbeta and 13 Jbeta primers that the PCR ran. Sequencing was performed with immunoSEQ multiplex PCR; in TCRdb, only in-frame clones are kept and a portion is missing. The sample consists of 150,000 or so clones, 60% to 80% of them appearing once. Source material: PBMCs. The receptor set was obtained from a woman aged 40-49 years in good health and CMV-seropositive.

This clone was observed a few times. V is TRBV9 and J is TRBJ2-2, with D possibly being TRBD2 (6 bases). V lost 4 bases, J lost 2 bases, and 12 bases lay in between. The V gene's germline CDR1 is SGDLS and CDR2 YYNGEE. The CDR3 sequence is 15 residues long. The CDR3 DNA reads TGTGCCAGCAGCCCAACCGGGACTAACACCGGGGAGCTGTTTTTT. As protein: CASSPTGTNTGELFF.

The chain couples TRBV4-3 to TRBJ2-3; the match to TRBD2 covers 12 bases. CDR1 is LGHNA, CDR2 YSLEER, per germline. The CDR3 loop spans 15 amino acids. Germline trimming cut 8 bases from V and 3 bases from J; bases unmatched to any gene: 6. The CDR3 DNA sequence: TGCGCCAGCGGATCGACTAGCGGGAGTACAGATACGCAGTATTTT. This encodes CASGSTSGSTDTQYF.

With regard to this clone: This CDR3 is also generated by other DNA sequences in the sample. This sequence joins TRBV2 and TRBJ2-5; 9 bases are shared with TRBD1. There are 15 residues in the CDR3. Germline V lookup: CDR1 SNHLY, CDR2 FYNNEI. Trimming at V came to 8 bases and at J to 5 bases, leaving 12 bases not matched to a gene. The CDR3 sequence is CASRNTGTGKETQYF. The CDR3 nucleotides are TGTGCCAGCCGAAATACCGGGACAGGGAAGGAGACCCAGTACTTC.

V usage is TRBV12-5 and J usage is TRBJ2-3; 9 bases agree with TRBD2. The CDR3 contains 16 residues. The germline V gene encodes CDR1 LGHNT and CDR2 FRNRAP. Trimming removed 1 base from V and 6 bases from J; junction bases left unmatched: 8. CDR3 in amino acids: CASGLEAGGPSDTQYF. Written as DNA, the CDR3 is TGTGCTAGTGGTTTGGAGGCGGGAGGGCCATCTGATACGCAGTATTTT.

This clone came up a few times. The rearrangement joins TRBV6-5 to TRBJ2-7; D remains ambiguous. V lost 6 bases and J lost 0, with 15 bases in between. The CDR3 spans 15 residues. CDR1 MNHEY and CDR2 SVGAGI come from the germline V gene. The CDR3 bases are TGTGCCAGCAGGATCTTACCCGAGAGCTCCTACGAGCAGTACTTC. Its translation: CASRILPESSYEQYF.